The 20 T cell receptor beta chains listed next were all sequenced from one sample in a study of vaccination effects on CD4 cells after COVID-19. Prior to sequencing, the ViraFEST assay stimulated PBMC with viral peptide pools, which expanded the antigen-specific CD4+ T cells. The culture ran for nine to eleven days, and then CD4+ T cells were isolated. All participants had two doses of either the BNT162b2 or mRNA-1273 vaccine. What these receptors recognize is not known. The data were produced by immunoSEQ multiplex PCR, yet TCRdb's version contains in-frame clones alone and is incomplete. The sample lists some 40,000 clones, roughly 79% seen once, with less than 2% in the top ten. This specimen consisted of CD4+ T cells from PBMCs cultured with HCoV-NL63 spike peptides, obtained after COVID-19 vaccination. All receptors derive from a human donor who received a COVID-19 vaccine. Some clones in this sample may be carry-over from other donors' samples.

In nucleotides, the CDR3 is TGTGCCAGCAGCTTAGACAGGGTAGGAGATACGCAGTATTTT. It translates to CASSLDRVGDTQYF. This chain connects TRBV7-9 to TRBJ2-3; D is possibly TRBD1 (6 bases). Trimming pared 1 base from V and 5 bases from J, leaving 10 bases between. The CDR3 covers 14 residues. Germline lookup yields CDR1 SEHNR and CDR2 FQNEAQ (reference sequence).

The rearrangement uses TRBV2 and TRBJ1-4; TRBD1 is a possible D gene (5 bases). V gave up 7 bases and J gave up 5 bases, with 11 bases separating them. This CDR3 has 13 amino acids. Germline CDR1 and CDR2: SNHLY and FYNNEI. The CDR3 DNA sequence: TGTGCCAGCAAGCAGGGTGAAAATGAAAAACTGTTTTTT. This gives the protein CASKQGENEKLFF.

The gene calls are TRBV30 and TRBJ1-6; TRBD1 matches 7 bases. V was clipped by 3 bases and J by 9 bases; unmatched bases: 11. This CDR3 comprises 15 residues. The germline V gene has CDR1 GTSNPN and CDR2 SVGIG (reference sequence). As DNA, the CDR3 is TGTGCCTGGAGAGACCTCACAGGGGTTAGTTCACCCCTCCACTTT. As protein: CAWRDLTGVSSPLHF.

As to this clone: The junction departs from the called germline gene at one end, perhaps through a read error. The chain carries TRBV2 and TRBJ1-5; no firm D call. The CDR3 contains 14 residues. Germline CDR1 and CDR2: SNHLY and FYNNEI. The CDR3: CASSEVQADQPQHF. CDR3 nucleotide sequence: TGTGCCAGCAGTGAAGTTCAGGCCGATCAACCCCAGCATTTT. The entire variable domain, with the rest obtained from reference TRBV2 and TRBJ1-5, is as follows: EPEVTQTPSHQVTQMGQEVILRCVPISNHLYFYWYRQILGQKVEFLVSFYNNEISEKSEIFDDQFSVERPDGSNFTLKIRSTKLEDSAMYFCASSEVQADQPQHFGDGTRLSIL.

The rearrangement joins TRBV28 to TRBJ1-1; D remains ambiguous. Germline CDR1 and CDR2: MDHEN and SYDVKM. The ends were cut back, 0 bases at V and 11 bases at J, with 10 bases in the middle. The CDR3 totals 12 residues. The CDR3 loop is CASSLWGSLAFF. The CDR3 DNA sequence: TGTGCCAGCAGTTTATGGGGCAGTTTGGCTTTCTTT.

The chain has TRBV19 and TRBJ1-5; D gene ambiguous. CDR1 is LNHDA and CDR2 is SQIVND in the germline V gene (reference sequence). The CDR3 runs to 15 residues. Between the trimmed V and J ends, which lost 7 bases and 0 bases, there was a span of 13 bases. As DNA, the CDR3 is TGTGCCAGTAAAGTTTTCATTTTTAGCAATCAGCCCCAGCATTTT. This sequence encodes CASKVFIFSNQPQHF.

V gene TRBV6-2 or TRBV6-3 combines with J gene TRBJ2-2, with D unresolved. The CDR3 covers 11 residues. The V end lost 5 bases, the J end lost 2 bases, and 0 bases lay between the germline ends. The V gene's germline CDR1 is MNHEY and CDR2 SVGEGT. CDR3 sequence reads: CASSNTGELFF. CDR3 bases: TGTGCCAGCAGTAACACCGGGGAGCTGTTTTTT.

The rearrangement links TRBV25-1 to TRBJ1-5, with D perhaps matching TRBD1 (5 bases). V gave up 5 bases and J gave up 10 bases, with 15 bases separating them. There are 13 residues in the CDR3. The germline V gene has CDR1 MGHDK and CDR2 SYGVNS. In DNA, the CDR3 is TGTGCCAGCAGTCAGGGCCTGGGGAATCCCCAGCATTTT. It specifies CASSQGLGNPQHF. The full variable domain, rest sourced from reference TRBV25-1 and TRBJ1-5, is EADIYQTPRYLVIGTGKKITLECSQTMGHDKMYWYQQDPGMELHLIHYSYGVNSTEKGDLSSESTVSRIRTEHFPLTLESARPSHTSQYLCASSQGLGNPQHFGDGTRLSIL.

The gene calls are TRBV7-3 and TRBJ2-3; a possible D gene is TRBD1 (5 bases). There are 16 residues in the CDR3. CDR1 is SGHTA, CDR2 FQGTGA, per germline. V lost 2 bases and J 6 bases, leaving 18 bases between the germline ends. The CDR3 region is CASSLYGQGNRDTQYF. The CDR3 DNA is TGTGCCAGCAGCTTATACGGGCAGGGAAACAGGGATACGCAGTATTTT.

This sequence joins TRBV6-6 and TRBJ2-3; 7 positions match TRBD2. The V gene's germline CDR1 is MNHNY and CDR2 SVGAGI (reference sequence). J was trimmed by 2 bases and V by 6 bases; bases with no gene match: 11. This CDR3 comprises 16 residues. CDR3 amino acids: CASRAGSSGHTDTQYF. CDR3 nucleotide sequence: TGTGCCAGCAGGGCTGGATCTAGCGGACACACAGATACGCAGTATTTT.

The gene calls are TRBV5-6 and TRBJ2-6; 9 bases fit TRBD1. Per the germline V gene, CDR1 is SGHDT and CDR2 is YYEEEE. The CDR3 contains 18 residues. V was pared by 4 bases and J by 0 bases, with 8 bases of the junction left unmatched. The CDR3 coding sequence is TGTGCCAGCAGCGCGGCCGGGACAGGGAGCTCTGGGGCCAACGTCCTGACTTTC. Its protein product is CASSAAGTGSSGANVLTF.

The V and J genes are TRBV19 and TRBJ2-6; TRBD1 is a possible D gene (5 bases). The V end lost 5 bases, the J end lost 2 bases, and 13 bases lay between the germline ends. CDR1 LNHDA and CDR2 SQIVND come from the germline V gene (reference sequence). The CDR3 length is 16 residues. The CDR3 coding sequence is TGTGCCAGTAGTGGATTAGGGGTTGCTGGGGCCAACGTCCTGACTTTC. It codes for CASSGLGVAGANVLTF.

The chain is built from TRBV7-2 and TRBJ1-1; tentatively, D is TRBD1 (6 bases). V was pared by 3 bases and J by 1 base, with 9 bases between. This CDR3 is 14 amino acids long. Looked up from germline, CDR1 is SGHTA and CDR2 is FQGNSA. The CDR3 bases are TGTGCCAGCAGCTTTATAGGGGGGAACACTGAAGCTTTCTTT. This gives the protein CASSFIGGNTEAFF.

The chain couples TRBV20-1 to TRBJ2-2, with D hard to call. Trimming left V 3 bases short and J 2 bases short, with 10 bases between. The CDR3 covers 14 residues. Germline-derived CDR1 and CDR2 are DFQATT and SNEGSKA (reference sequence). The CDR3 DNA sequence: TGCAGTGCTAGTTATCGGATCAACACCGGGGAGCTGTTTTTT. Its protein product is CSASYRINTGELFF.

The rearrangement links TRBV28 to TRBJ2-5; 9 bases map to TRBD2. J was trimmed by 5 bases and V by 3 bases; bases with no gene match: 4. CDR1 MDHEN and CDR2 SYDVKM come from the germline V gene. The CDR3 runs 14 residues. Here the CDR3 DNA reads TGTGCCAGCAGTTTCTGGAGCGGGGGGGAGACCCAGTACTTC. Translation: CASSFWSGGETQYF.

The chain links TRBV7-2 to TRBJ1-1; maybe TRBD1 (6 bases). Germline CDR1 reads SGHTA; CDR2 reads FQGNSA. The V gene lost 5 bases and the J gene lost 3 bases, with 13 bases spanning the gap. This CDR3 region has 14 residues. The CDR3 DNA is TGTGCCAGCAGCCACGCGACAGGATACACTGAAGCTTTCTTT. Translation: CASSHATGYTEAFF.

This chain connects TRBV5-1 to TRBJ2-1; D is unresolved. Trimming cost V 2 bases and J 3 bases, with 9 bases left between them. Per the germline V gene, CDR1 is SGHRS and CDR2 is YFSETQ. The CDR3 is 14 residues long. The CDR3: CASSFRTDYNEQFF. Here the CDR3 DNA reads TGCGCCAGCAGCTTCAGGACCGACTACAATGAGCAGTTCTTC.

The chain recombines TRBV5-6 with TRBJ2-7; D assignment may be TRBD1 or TRBD2 (5 bases each). Germline assignment: CDR1 SGHDT and CDR2 YYEEEE. The V end lost 4 bases, the J end lost 7 bases, and 21 bases lay between the germline ends. The CDR3 is made up of 15 amino acids. CDR3 sequence: CASSLKGKGSGEQYF. Written as DNA, the CDR3 is TGTGCCAGCAGCCTTAAGGGTAAGGGGTCGGGGGAGCAGTACTTC.

This clone came up once. CDR3 DNA: TGTGCCAGCAGTTTCCCACGGGCCCAGTACTTC. Translating gives CASSFPRAQYF. This chain uses TRBV27 with TRBJ2-5; D remains unclear. The CDR3 loop spans 11 amino acids. Germline lookup yields CDR1 MNHEY and CDR2 SMNVEV (reference sequence). The V and J ends lost 3 bases and 9 bases respectively, with 8 bases between them.

This chain uses TRBV5-1 with TRBJ1-2; TRBD1 is a possible D gene (5 bases). Germline CDR1 SGHRS, CDR2 YFSETQ. Trimming took off 4 bases at V and 3 bases at J, with 13 bases between the two ends. The CDR3 sequence is 14 residues long. CDR3 sequence (DNA): TGCGCCAGCAGCCCCGGCAGGGTTGACTATGGCTACACCTTC. Residues: CASSPGRVDYGYTF.